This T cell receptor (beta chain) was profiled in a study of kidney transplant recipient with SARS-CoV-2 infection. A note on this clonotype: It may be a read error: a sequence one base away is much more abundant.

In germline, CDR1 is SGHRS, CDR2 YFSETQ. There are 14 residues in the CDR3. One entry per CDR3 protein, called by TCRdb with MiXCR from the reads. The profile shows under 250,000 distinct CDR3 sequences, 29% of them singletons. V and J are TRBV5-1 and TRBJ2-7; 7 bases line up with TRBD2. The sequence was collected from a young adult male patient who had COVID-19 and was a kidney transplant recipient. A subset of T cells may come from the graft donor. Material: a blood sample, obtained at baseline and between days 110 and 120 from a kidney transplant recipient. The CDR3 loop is CAGSGDASSYEQYF. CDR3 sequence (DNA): TGCGCCGGCAGCGGGGATGCAAGTTCCTACGAGCAGTACTTC. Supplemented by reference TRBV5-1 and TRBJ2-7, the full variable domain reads KAGVTQTPRYLIKTRGQQVTLSCSPISGHRSVSWYQQTPGQGLQFLFEYFSETQRNKGNFPGRFSGRQFSNSRSEMNVSTLELGDSALYLCAGSGDASSYEQYFGPGTRLTVT.